This T cell receptor (beta chain) was retrieved from a study of tumor-infiltrating lymphocytes in primary liver carcinoma. The input was 500 ng total RNA; TCR beta cDNA was made from it with a constant-region primer. For TCR beta, libraries were produced by three nested multiplex PCR rounds using slightly modified ARM-PCR. The two initial PCR rounds, ten to eleven cycles each, used TRBV1-TRBV30 forward and C-beta reverse primers. TCRdb reanalysed the multiplex PCR reads using MiXCR and keeps one entry per CDR3 protein. The sample includes approximately 190,000 distinct CDR3 sequences, around four fifths of them seen just once. The germline gives CDR1 MNHNS, CDR2 SASEGT. The CDR3 is made up of 15 amino acids. Without any cell sorting, roughly 18-31 mg of bulk tissue yielded co-extracted RNA and DNA. On this clonotype: Germline and junction disagree at one end, which may indicate a read error.

The chain joins TRBV6-1 to TRBJ2-7, with TRBD2 matching over 9 bases. This TCR was recovered from a man aged 40-49 years with primary liver carcinoma and hepatitis B virus infection. Sequencing was performed on tumor tissue from primary liver carcinoma. CDR3 DNA sequence: TGTGCCAACAGTGTCTCGACTAGCGGACCCTACGAGCAGTACTTC. It translates to CANSVSTSGPYEQYF.